This T cell receptor beta chain was obtained from a study of cytotoxic CD8 clonotypes in ibrutinib-treated CLL. Study overall: Median treatment time before response sampling was over 9 months, range 6 to 36. General study findings and limits: Public clonotypes, an uncommon group, contracted or remained stable on treatment.

Ten or more counts support this clone. Its antigen is unidentified. A single base separates this from a much larger clone, so it may be a read error. CDR3 size: 12 residues. TCRdb's copy holds only in-frame clones and misses some; the assay was immunoSEQ multiplex PCR. This sample has about 120,000 clones, with 45% to 65% found just once. J is TRBJ1-2 and V is TRBV5-2; the table assigns TRBD1, which was not confirmed against the DNA. TRBV5-2 is deemed a pseudogene. This clonotype was obtained from a human donor with chronic lymphocytic leukemia. The source material was PBMCs, sampled after 24 months of ibrutinib treatment. The CDR3 DNA reads TGTGCCAGCAGCCAAGATTCAGAAGGCTACACCTTC. As protein: CASSQDSEGYTF.